This T cell receptor beta chain was documented in a study of shared clonotypes between healthy human individuals. Study context: With ages of 18 to 49, the donors were two women and a few men. Per donor, three plates held CD4 naive cells, three held CD4 memory, two held CD8 naive and one held CD8 memory. General study findings and limits: Naive subsets generally exceeded memory subsets in estimated richness.

With respect to this clone: Antigen unknown.

The junction had 5 bases not matched to a gene; V was cut back by 8 bases and J by 1 base. In germline, CDR1 is SGHTA, CDR2 FQGNSA. This CDR3 comprises 13 residues. Clones were read by immunoSEQ multiplex PCR, and TCRdb kept only the in-frame ones, dropping some. The sample shows under 1,900,000 clones, around 98.5% of them seen only once. The sequenced material came from naive CD4+ T cells sorted from blood. Subset meaning: CD45RA+ positively selected. The TCR originated in a man under 40 in good health. The V call is TRBV7-2, the J call TRBJ2-7, with 7 positions matching TRBD1. The CDR3 sequence is CASRLQGSYEQYF. CDR3 DNA: TGTGCCAGCCGATTACAGGGGTCCTACGAGCAGTACTTC.